This T cell receptor beta chain was sequenced in a study of shared clonotypes between healthy human individuals. Turning to this clone: Other nucleotide sequences in the sample specify the same CDR3.

The authors divided CD4+ cells into CD45RA+ naive and CD45RA-negative memory subsets. As handled by the study authors: ImmunoSEQ yielded junction-only sequences lacking quality scores, so filtering differed. Some clones are missing from TCRdb's copy, which holds only in-frame ones; the method was immunoSEQ multiplex PCR. That table gives V, J and clone size, and the DNA gave D and trimming. The top ten clones hold 0.85% to 1% of a sample with about 1.1 million clones, roughly 80% of them seen once. The sequence came from a man younger than 30 in good health. Some clones in this sample may be carry-over from other donors' samples. The material sequenced was memory CD4+ T cells from PBMCs. As for subset: CD45RA-negative fraction.

The CDR3 sequence is CASSPGGSYEQYF. CDR3 coding DNA: TGTGCCAGCAGCCCCGGCGGGAGCTACGAGCAGTACTTC. The rearrangement joins TRBV28 to TRBJ2-7; 7 bases agree with TRBD2. Germline-derived CDR1 and CDR2 are MDHEN and SYDVKM. The V segment lost 6 bases and the J segment 3 bases; nucleotides outside the gene matches: 5. This CDR3 comprises 13 residues.